Listed here are 4 T cell receptor beta chains from one sample, sequenced in a study of blood T cell repertoires in COVID-19. Data came from immunoSEQ multiplex PCR; TCRdb stores just in-frame clones and leaves some out. Among some 200,000 clones, 82% were seen once, and the ten largest hold 4.5% to 5.5%. Sequenced sample: peripheral blood. Receptors originate from a woman aged 70 to 79 with COVID-19, enrolled during active disease.

This chain connects TRBV7-2 to TRBJ2-7, with a weak D call TRBD1 (5 bases). V was pared by 3 bases and J by 3 bases, with 9 bases between. The V gene's germline CDR1 is SGHTA and CDR2 FQGNSA. The CDR3 has 13 residues. The CDR3 loop is CASSFSRDYEQYF. CDR3 sequence (DNA): TGTGCCAGCAGCTTCAGCAGGGACTACGAGCAGTACTTC.

The chain is built from TRBV28 and TRBJ1-2, with D maybe TRBD1 (5 bases). V was cut by 6 bases and J by 8 bases, with 16 bases left in between. The germline CDR1 and CDR2 sequences are MDHEN and SYDVKM. The CDR3 extends over 13 amino acids. CDR3 nucleotide sequence: TGTGCCAGCAGGTTGTGGGGCGCCGAAGGCTACACCTTC. It encodes CASRLWGAEGYTF.

This clone is a singleton in its sample. The gene calls are TRBV30 and TRBJ1-5; the match to TRBD1 covers 8 bases. The CDR3 contains 15 residues. V gave up 0 bases and J gave up 3 bases; unmatched junction bases: 4. CDR1 is GTSNPN and CDR2 is SVGIG in the germline V gene (reference sequence). CDR3 nucleotides: TGTGCCTGGAGTGTCCAGGGGGCTTCCAATCAGCCCCAGCATTTT. Protein product: CAWSVQGASNQPQHF.

This clone was counted a single time. This rearrangement joins TRBV30 to TRBJ1-2; D gene unclear. Germline V gene lookup returns CDR1 GTSNPN and CDR2 SVGIG (reference sequence). The V end was cut by 0 bases, the J end by 5 bases, with 19 bases between. This CDR3 region has 16 residues. The CDR3 DNA reads TGTGCCTGGAGTGTACCAGAGGGCGTCCTGTGGTATGGCTACACCTTC. It yields the protein CAWSVPEGVLWYGYTF.